Described below is a single T cell receptor beta chain sequence and its context. Negative isolation was used for CD8+ and CD4+ T cells, and FACS enrichment was applied to TEMRA cells. The data were obtained in a study of CD8 T cells in Susac syndrome. Study as a whole: Patients with Susac syndrome who were sequenced included more than 5 with active disease and fewer than 10 in remission. At the time of blood draw, patients with Susac syndrome were therapy-naive, receiving corticosteroids, or receiving intravenous immunoglobulin alone.

The CDR3 extends over 16 amino acids. The V gene end was trimmed by 2 bases and the J gene end by 0 bases; junction bases not matched to a gene: 5. Germline V lookup: CDR1 SGHAT, CDR2 FQNNGV. Random-hexamer reverse transcription was applied to roughly 0.5 to 1 ug RNA. Amplification of TCR beta CDR3 used immunoSEQ multiplex PCR across 54 Vbeta and 13 Jbeta. One entry per CDR3 protein, called by TCRdb with MiXCR from the immunoSEQ multiplex PCR reads. This repertoire shows roughly 100,000 distinct CDR3 sequences, roughly 94% found once; its top ten account for about 0.41%. The J gene is TRBJ2-3, the V gene TRBV11-2; 7 nucleotides align to TRBD2. Sequencing was done on a sample of CD8+ T cells from PBMCs. The TCR originated in a human donor with Susac syndrome. CDR3 loop: CASSLISGTSTDTQYF. CDR3 DNA: TGTGCCAGCAGCTTAATCAGCGGGACCAGCACAGATACGCAGTATTTT.